This is a list of T cell receptor beta chains from one sample in a study of graft-versus-host responses after intestinal transplantation. This table comes from immunoSEQ multiplex PCR, and its TCRdb copy is limited to in-frame clones, with some not included. Here the sample spans about 25,000 clones, around 96% being singletons. Specimen: PBMCs, collected roughly 29 days after intestinal transplant. These TCRs come from a human patient who received an intestinal transplant, so some T cells may come from the graft donor. Both conserved end residues are part of each CDR3. Fields, in order: D gene, V gene, clone size, CDR3 length, J gene, CDR3 protein, CDR3 DNA. D genes are given only for firm matches. Only some rows state a clone size, as once, few, many or a class for expanded clones.

NA,TRBV6-1,NA,13,TRBJ2-5,CASLLKLQETQYF,TGTGCCAGCCTCCTAAAGCTACAAGAGACCCAGTACTTC
TRBD1,TRBV9,NA,17,TRBJ1-1,CASSVAGDRGMNTEAFF,TGTGCCAGCAGCGTAGCCGGGGACAGGGGGATGAACACTGAAGCTTTCTTT
TRBD2,TRBV11-2,once,12,TRBJ2-5,CASRLAGETQYF,TGTGCCAGCAGGCTAGCGGGAGAGACCCAGTACTTC
NA,TRBV21-1,NA,15,TRBJ2-5,CASSKVGVAQETQYF,TGTGCCAGCAGCAAAGTGGGAGTCGCTCAAGAGACCCAGTACTTC
TRBD1,TRBV2,NA,11,TRBJ2-1,CASRTGYEQFF,TGTGCCAGCAGGACAGGGTATGAGCAGTTCTTC
NA,TRBV28,NA,15,TRBJ2-7,CASSFRAGIRYEQYF,TGTGCCAGCAGTTTCCGGGCAGGGATAAGGTACGAGCAGTACTTC
NA,TRBV7-3,NA,14,TRBJ2-7,CASSLFQGSHEQYF,TGTGCCAGCAGCTTATTCCAAGGGAGCCACGAGCAGTACTTC
NA,TRBV5-1,NA,14,TRBJ2-7,CASSLLGDSYEQYF,TGCGCCAGCAGCTTATTAGGGGACTCTTACGAGCAGTACTTC
NA,TRBV6-1,NA,15,TRBJ2-7,CASSEVTGTGYEQYF,TGTGCCAGCAGTGAGGTGACCGGGACGGGATACGAGCAGTACTTC
TRBD2,TRBV11-2,NA,16,TRBJ2-5,CASSLEKRGGRETRYF,TGTGCCAGCAGCTTAGAGAAGCGGGGGGGCCGCGAGACCCGGTACTTC
TRBD2,TRBV10-3,once,12,TRBJ2-3,CAIGASGDTQYF,TGTGCCATCGGGGCTAGCGGAGATACGCAGTATTTT
NA,TRBV5-6,NA,15,TRBJ1-3,CASSLWAISGNTIYF,TGTGCCAGCAGCTTGTGGGCGATCTCTGGAAACACCATATATTTT
TRBD2,TRBV10-2,NA,13,TRBJ2-1,CASRGGLIYEQFF,TGCGCCAGCAGGGGGGGACTAATCTATGAGCAGTTCTTC
TRBD1,TRBV7-7,NA,15,TRBJ2-1,CASSPLGQGSDEQFF,TGTGCCAGCAGCCCTTTGGGACAGGGTTCAGATGAGCAGTTCTTC
NA,TRBV6-5,NA,13,TRBJ2-7,CASSYSMAYEQYF,TGTGCCAGCAGTTACTCGATGGCATACGAGCAGTACTTC
NA,TRBV9,NA,14,TRBJ1-5,CASSADSFNQPQHF,TGTGCCAGCAGCGCCGACAGCTTCAATCAGCCCCAGCATTTT
NA,TRBV5-4,NA,13,TRBJ1-5,CASSLGGSQPQHF,TGTGCCAGCAGCTTGGGGGGAAGTCAGCCCCAGCATTTT
TRBD1,TRBV10-3,NA,18,TRBJ2-1,CAISGMWSGTGFYNEQFF,TGTGCCATCAGTGGTATGTGGTCCGGGACAGGGTTCTACAATGAGCAGTTCTTC
NA,TRBV29-1,NA,12,TRBJ2-2,CSVEGGTGELFF,TGCAGCGTTGAAGGGGGAACCGGGGAGCTGTTTTTT
NA,TRBV7-9,NA,14,TRBJ2-2,CASSLDSTFWELFF,TGTGCCAGCAGCTTAGACTCTACTTTTTGGGAGCTGTTTTTT
NA,TRBV7-8,NA,16,TRBJ2-7,CASSLGWAGISYEQYF,TGTGCCAGCAGCTTAGGATGGGCAGGCATCTCCTACGAGCAGTACTTC
NA,TRBV2,NA,15,TRBJ1-2,CASSVSGSRDYGYTF,TGTGCCAGCAGTGTCTCAGGGAGTCGTGACTATGGCTACACCTTC
NA,TRBV20-1,NA,10,TRBJ2-1,CSAAYNEQFF,TGCAGTGCCGCCTACAATGAGCAGTTCTTC
NA,TRBV2,NA,13,TRBJ1-5,CASSDGANQPQHF,TGTGCCAGCAGTGACGGCGCCAATCAGCCCCAGCATTTT
NA,TRBV7-9,NA,15,TRBJ1-4,CASSPGRATNEKLFF,TGTGCCAGCAGCCCTGGGCGGGCAACTAATGAAAAACTGTTTTTT
TRBD2,TRBV2,NA,18,TRBJ2-1,CASSEGPRPLAEGNEQFF,TGTGCCAGCAGTGAAGGTCCGAGGCCTCTAGCGGAGGGTAATGAGCAGTTCTTC
TRBD1,TRBV5-4,NA,16,TRBJ1-1,CASSLGFRDRNTEAFF,TGTGCCAGCAGCTTGGGGTTTCGGGACAGGAACACTGAAGCTTTCTTT
NA,TRBV4-1,NA,14,TRBJ2-2,CASSQVDVAGELFF,TGCGCCAGCAGCCAAGTAGACGTAGCCGGGGAGCTGTTTTTT
NA,TRBV6-5,NA,12,TRBJ1-1,CASSYSRGKAFF,TGTGCCAGCAGTTACTCGAGGGGGAAGGCTTTCTTT